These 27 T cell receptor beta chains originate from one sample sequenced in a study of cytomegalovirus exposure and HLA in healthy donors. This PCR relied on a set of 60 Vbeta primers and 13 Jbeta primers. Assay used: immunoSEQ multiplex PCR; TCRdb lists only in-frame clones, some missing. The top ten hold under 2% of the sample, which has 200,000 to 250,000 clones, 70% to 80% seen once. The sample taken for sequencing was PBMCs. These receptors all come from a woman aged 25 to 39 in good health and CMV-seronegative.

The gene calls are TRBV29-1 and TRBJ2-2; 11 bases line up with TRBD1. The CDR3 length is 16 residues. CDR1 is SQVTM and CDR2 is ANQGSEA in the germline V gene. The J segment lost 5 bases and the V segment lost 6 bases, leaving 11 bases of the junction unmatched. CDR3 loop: CSVALFGTGGTGELFF. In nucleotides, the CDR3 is TGCAGCGTGGCATTGTTCGGGACAGGGGGAACCGGGGAGCTGTTTTTT.

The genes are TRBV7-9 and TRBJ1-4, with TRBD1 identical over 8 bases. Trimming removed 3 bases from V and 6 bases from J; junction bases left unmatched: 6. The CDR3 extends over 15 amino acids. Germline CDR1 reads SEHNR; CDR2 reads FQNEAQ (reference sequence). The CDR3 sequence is CASSFGGQVYEKLFF. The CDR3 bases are TGTGCCAGCAGCTTTGGGGGACAGGTCTATGAAAAACTGTTTTTT.

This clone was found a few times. The CDR3 loop reads CSVEDRQETQYF. DNA for the CDR3: TGCAGCGTTGAAGACAGACAAGAGACCCAGTACTTC. V and J are TRBV29-1 and TRBJ2-5; no reliable D call. Trimming removed 0 bases from V and 2 bases from J, with 4 bases in between. CDR1 and CDR2 (germline): SQVTM, ANQGSEA. CDR3 size: 12 residues.

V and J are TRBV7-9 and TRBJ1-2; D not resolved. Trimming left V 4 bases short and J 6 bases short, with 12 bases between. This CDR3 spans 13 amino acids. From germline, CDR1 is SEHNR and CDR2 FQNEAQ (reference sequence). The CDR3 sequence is CASSSLTENGYTF. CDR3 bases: TGTGCCAGCAGCTCTTTGACTGAGAATGGCTACACCTTC.

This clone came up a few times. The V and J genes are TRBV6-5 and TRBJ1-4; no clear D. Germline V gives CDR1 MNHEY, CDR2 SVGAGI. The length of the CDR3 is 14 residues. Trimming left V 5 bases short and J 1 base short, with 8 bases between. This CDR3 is CASSRDLTNEKLFF. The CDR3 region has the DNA TGTGCCAGCAGTCGAGACTTAACTAATGAAAAACTGTTTTTT.

The CDR3 is CASSLARGEGEAQYF. The CDR3 bases are TGTGCCAGCAGCTTAGCTCGCGGGGAAGGTGAGGCCCAGTACTTC. This chain joins TRBV7-9 and TRBJ2-5, with D possibly matching TRBD2 (6 bases). The CDR3 totals 15 residues. Germline CDR1 and CDR2: SEHNR and FQNEAQ (reference sequence). V shed 0 bases and J shed 9 bases, with 17 bases lying between them.

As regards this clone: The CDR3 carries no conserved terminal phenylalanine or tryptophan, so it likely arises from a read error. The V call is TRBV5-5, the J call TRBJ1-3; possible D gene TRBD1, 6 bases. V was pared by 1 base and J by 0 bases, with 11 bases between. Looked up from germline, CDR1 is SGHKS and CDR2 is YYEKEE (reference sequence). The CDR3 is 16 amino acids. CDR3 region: CASSLSQGYSGNTIYL. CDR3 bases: TGTGCCAGCAGCTTGTCCCAGGGGTACTCTGGAAACACCATATATTTG.

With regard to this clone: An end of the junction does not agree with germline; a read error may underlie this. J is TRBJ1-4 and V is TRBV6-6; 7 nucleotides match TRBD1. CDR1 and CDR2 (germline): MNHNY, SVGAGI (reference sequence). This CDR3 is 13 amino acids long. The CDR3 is CVSSRQGWEKLFF. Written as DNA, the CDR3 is TGTGTCAGCAGTCGACAGGGTTGGGAAAAACTGTTTTTT.

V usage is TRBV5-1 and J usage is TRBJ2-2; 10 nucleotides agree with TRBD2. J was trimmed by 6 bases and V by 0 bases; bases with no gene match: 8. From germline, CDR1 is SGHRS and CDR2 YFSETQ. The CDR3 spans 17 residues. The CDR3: CASSLETLAGVAGELFF. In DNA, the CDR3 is TGCGCCAGCAGCTTGGAAACTCTAGCGGGAGTGGCCGGGGAGCTGTTTTTT. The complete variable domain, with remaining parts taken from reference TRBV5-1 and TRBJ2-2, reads KAGVTQTPRYLIKTRGQQVTLSCSPISGHRSVSWYQQTPGQGLQFLFEYFSETQRNKGNFPGRFSGRQFSNSRSEMNVSTLELGDSALYLCASSLETLAGVAGELFFGEGSRLTVL.

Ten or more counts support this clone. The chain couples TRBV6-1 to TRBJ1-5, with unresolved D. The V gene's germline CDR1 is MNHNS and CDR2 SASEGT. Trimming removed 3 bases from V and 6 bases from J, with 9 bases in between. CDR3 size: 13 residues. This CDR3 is CASSDSRLQPQHF. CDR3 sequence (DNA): TGTGCCAGCAGTGATTCGAGGCTTCAGCCCCAGCATTTT.

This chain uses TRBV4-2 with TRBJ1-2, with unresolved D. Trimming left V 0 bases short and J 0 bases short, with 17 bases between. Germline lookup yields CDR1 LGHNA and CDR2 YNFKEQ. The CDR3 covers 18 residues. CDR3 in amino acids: CASSQDIRSDTSNYGYTF. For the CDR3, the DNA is TGTGCCAGCAGCCAAGATATTCGGTCAGACACCTCTAACTATGGCTACACCTTC.

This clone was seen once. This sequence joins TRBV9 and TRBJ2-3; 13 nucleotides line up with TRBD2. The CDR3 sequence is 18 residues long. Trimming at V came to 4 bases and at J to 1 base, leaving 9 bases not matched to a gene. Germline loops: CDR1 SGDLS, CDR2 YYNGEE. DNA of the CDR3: TGTGCCAGCAGCTCCCGGACTAGCGGGAGTCCTCGCACAGATACGCAGTATTTT. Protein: CASSSRTSGSPRTDTQYF.

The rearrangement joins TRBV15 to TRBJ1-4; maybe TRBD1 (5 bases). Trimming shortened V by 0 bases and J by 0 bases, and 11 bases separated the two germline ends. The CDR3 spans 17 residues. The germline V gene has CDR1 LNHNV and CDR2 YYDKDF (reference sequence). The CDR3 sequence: CATSRERTSATNEKLFF. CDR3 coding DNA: TGTGCCACCAGCAGAGAGAGGACATCTGCAACTAATGAAAAACTGTTTTTT.

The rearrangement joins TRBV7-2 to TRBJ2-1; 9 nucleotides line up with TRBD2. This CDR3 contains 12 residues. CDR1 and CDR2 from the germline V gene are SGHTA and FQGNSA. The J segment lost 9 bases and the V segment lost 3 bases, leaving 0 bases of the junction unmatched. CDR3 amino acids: CASSFSGSEQFF. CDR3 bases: TGTGCCAGCAGCTTTAGCGGGAGTGAGCAGTTCTTC.

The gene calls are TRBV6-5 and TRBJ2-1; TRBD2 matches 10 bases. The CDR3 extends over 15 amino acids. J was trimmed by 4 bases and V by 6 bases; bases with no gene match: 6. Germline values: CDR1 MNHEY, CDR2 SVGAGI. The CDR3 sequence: CASSAEAGGYNEQFF. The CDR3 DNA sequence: TGTGCCAGCAGCGCTGAAGCGGGAGGGTACAATGAGCAGTTCTTC.

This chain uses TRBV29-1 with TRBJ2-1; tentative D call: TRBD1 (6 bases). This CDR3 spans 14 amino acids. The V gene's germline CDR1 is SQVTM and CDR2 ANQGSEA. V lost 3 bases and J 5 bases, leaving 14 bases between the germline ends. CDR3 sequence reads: CSVDLDSRNNEQFF. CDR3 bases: TGCAGCGTTGATTTGGACAGTCGGAACAATGAGCAGTTCTTC.

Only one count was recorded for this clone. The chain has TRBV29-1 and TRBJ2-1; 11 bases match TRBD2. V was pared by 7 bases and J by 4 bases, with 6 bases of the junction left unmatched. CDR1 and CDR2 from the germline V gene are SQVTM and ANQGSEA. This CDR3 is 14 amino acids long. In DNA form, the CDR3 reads TGCAGCGGCGGAGGGACTAGCGGTTACAATGAGCAGTTCTTC. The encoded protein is CSGGGTSGYNEQFF.

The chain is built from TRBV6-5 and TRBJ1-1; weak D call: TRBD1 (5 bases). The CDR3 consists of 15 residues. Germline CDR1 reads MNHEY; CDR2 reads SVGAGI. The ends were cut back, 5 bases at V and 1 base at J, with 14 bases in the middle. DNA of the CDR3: TGTGCCAGCAGTGCTCCGGGACTCAGGAACACTGAAGCTTTCTTT. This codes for CASSAPGLRNTEAFF.

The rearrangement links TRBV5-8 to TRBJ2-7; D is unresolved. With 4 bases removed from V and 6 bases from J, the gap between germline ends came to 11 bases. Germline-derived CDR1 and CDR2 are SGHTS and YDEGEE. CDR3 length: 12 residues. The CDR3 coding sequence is TGTGCCAGCAGCCCAACTGTCTTCGAGCAGTACTTC. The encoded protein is CASSPTVFEQYF.

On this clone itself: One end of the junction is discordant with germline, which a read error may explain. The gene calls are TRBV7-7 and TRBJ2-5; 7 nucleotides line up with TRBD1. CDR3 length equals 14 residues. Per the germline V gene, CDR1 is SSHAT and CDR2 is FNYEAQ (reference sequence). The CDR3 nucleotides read TGTGCTAGCAGCTCACAGGGGACGGTAGAGACCCAGTACTTC. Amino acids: CASSSQGTVETQYF.

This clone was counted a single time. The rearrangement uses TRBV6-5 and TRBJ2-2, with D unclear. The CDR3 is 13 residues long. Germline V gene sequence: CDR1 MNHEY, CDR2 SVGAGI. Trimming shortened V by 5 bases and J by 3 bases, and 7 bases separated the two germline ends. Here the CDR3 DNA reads TGTGCCAGCAGTGACGACTACACCGGGGAGCTGTTTTTT. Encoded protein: CASSDDYTGELFF.

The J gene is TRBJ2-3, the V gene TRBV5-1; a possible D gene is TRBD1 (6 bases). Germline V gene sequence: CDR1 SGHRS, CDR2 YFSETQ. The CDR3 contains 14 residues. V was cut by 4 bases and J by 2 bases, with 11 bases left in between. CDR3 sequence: CASSLDRNTDTQYF. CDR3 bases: TGCGCCAGCAGCCTGGACAGAAACACAGATACGCAGTATTTT.

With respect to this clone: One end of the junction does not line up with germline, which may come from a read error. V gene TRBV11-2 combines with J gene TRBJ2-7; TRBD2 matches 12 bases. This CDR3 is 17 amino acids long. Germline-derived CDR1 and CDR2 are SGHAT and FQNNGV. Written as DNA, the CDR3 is TGTGGCAGCAGCTTCCGCCGTCTAGCGGGAGGGCCATACGAGCAGTACTTC. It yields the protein CGSSFRRLAGGPYEQYF.

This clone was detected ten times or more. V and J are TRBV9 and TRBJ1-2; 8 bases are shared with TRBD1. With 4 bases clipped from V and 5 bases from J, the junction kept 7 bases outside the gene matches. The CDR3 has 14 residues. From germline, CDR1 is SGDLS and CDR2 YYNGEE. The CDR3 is CASSYRGDAYGYTF. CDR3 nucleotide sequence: TGTGCCAGCAGCTACAGGGGGGATGCATATGGCTACACCTTC.

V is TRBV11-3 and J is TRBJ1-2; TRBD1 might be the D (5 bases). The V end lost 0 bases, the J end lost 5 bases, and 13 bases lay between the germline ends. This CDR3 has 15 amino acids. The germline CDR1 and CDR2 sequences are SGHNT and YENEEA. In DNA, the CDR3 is TGTGCCAGCAGCTTAGATTTCAGGGCGGGATATGGCTACACCTTC. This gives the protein CASSLDFRAGYGYTF.

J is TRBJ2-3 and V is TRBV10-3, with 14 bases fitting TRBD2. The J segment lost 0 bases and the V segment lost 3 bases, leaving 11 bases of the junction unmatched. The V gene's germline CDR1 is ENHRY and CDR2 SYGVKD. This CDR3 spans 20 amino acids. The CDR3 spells CAISDPGLAGEGTSTDTQYF. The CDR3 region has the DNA TGTGCCATCAGTGACCCGGGACTAGCGGGGGAGGGGACTAGCACAGATACGCAGTATTTT.

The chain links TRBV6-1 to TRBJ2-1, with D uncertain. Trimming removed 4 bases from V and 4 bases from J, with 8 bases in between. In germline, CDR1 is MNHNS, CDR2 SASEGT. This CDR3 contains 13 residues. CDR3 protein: CASSVGEYNEQFF. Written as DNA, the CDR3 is TGTGCCAGCAGTGTAGGAGAGTACAATGAGCAGTTCTTC.